The entry below describes one TCR beta chain. As yet, its antigen is unknown. Together with a sample-barcoded 5' primer, a J-beta primer mix was included in a second PCR lasting about 7 to 12 cycles. Each cDNA molecule was tagged by a template-switch adaptor that had 12 random nucleotides. Any given sample supplied a minimum of 2.5 million CDR3-containing paired-end reads. A single record per CDR3 protein comes from TCRdb applying MiXCR to the 5' RACE reads. In the table there are about 780,000 distinct CDR3 sequences, around half of which are singletons. The donors, healthy Caucasians from Russia, were aged 6 to 90. The sample is drawn from a study of blood T cells in healthy people across ages. General observations from the study: As naive T cell percentage varied, TCR beta diversity correlated strongly with it.

The sample was blood. The receptor comes from a man older than 75 in good health.

The CDR3 protein is CASSLSSGREQYF. DNA for the CDR3: TGTGCCAGCAGCTTGTCTAGCGGGAGGGAGCAGTACTTC. The J gene is TRBJ2-7, the V gene TRBV7-3; 11 bases line up with TRBD2. V lost 3 bases to trimming and J lost 7 bases; unmatched junction nucleotides: 2. Germline CDR1 and CDR2: SGHTA and FQGTGA. CDR3 length equals 13 residues.